What follows are 3 T cell receptor beta chains derived from one specimen sequenced in a study of PD-L1 blockade in urothelial cancer. Here immunoSEQ multiplex PCR was the method, and the copy in TCRdb shows in-frame clones only, minus some. The top ten clones hold more than 8% of a sample with about 84,000 clones, 82% of them seen once. This sample comprised PBMCs, obtained around atezolizumab (anti-PD-L1) treatment. The source is a man in his 70s with urothelial cancer.

The V and J genes are TRBV19 and TRBJ2-3; 8 nucleotides line up with TRBD1. The junction had 7 bases not matched to a gene; V was cut back by 7 bases and J by 4 bases. There are 14 residues in the CDR3. In germline, CDR1 is LNHDA, CDR2 SQIVND (reference sequence). For the CDR3, the DNA is TGTGCCAGTAAGGGGGTACAGGGGGCAGATACGCAGTATTTT. Protein product: CASKGVQGADTQYF.

J is TRBJ1-1 and V is TRBV12-2. TRBV12-2 is reported as a pseudogene. There are 8 residues in the CDR3. The CDR3 here is CKEGIDFF. CDR3 DNA: TGCAAGGAGGGGATTGATTTCTTT.

The chain has TRBV18 and TRBJ1-3, with D uncertain. Trimming cost V 2 bases and J 0 bases, with 8 bases left between them. CDR1 and CDR2 from the germline V gene are KGHSH and LQKENI. This CDR3 contains 15 residues. CDR3 region: CASSPGGGSGNTIYF. CDR3 nucleotides: TGTGCCAGCTCACCAGGTGGAGGCTCTGGAAACACCATATATTTT. Together with reference TRBV18 and TRBJ1-3, the CDR3 gives the full variable domain: NAGVMQNPRHLVRRRGQEARLRCSPMKGHSHVYWYRQLPEEGLKFMVYLQKENIIDESGMPKERFSAEFPKEGPSILRIQQVVRGDSAAYFCASSPGGGSGNTIYFGEGSWLTVV.